This T cell receptor (beta chain) was recovered during a study of STAT5B mutations in CD4+ large granular lymphocyte leukemia. The V segment lost 6 bases and the J segment 0 bases; nucleotides outside the gene matches: 7. CDR1 is MGHRA, CDR2 YSYEKL, per germline. The CDR3 spans 17 residues. Assay: immunoSEQ multiplex PCR; the TCRdb copy retains only in-frame clones and omits some. The table lists 45,000 to 50,000 clones, roughly 84% of them singletons. With respect to this clone: Its antigen is still unknown.

Study-wide results and limits: Main leukemic clonotypes were patient-specific, but about 26% appeared at low frequency elsewhere. 8/27 top patient clones versus 2/35 control clones were TRBV06-family.

The rearrangement joins TRBV4-1 to TRBJ2-1, with 11 bases fitting TRBD2. The sequenced sample consisted of CD4+ T cells from blood buffy coats. The sequence derives from a human donor in good health. The CDR3 protein is CASSFSGGVGSYNEQFF. The CDR3 DNA sequence: TGCGCCAGCAGTTTTAGCGGGGGGGTCGGCTCCTACAATGAGCAGTTCTTC.